These T cell receptor beta chains were read from a single sample in a study of glioma-infiltrating T cells after dendritic cell vaccination. Generated by immunoSEQ multiplex PCR, the TCRdb table keeps only in-frame clones and is missing some. Of about 92,000 clones listed, 86% are singletons. The material was blood, obtained before dendritic cell vaccination. The receptors originated from a human donor with glioblastoma. The CDR3 runs from the conserved cysteine through the conserved F or W. A D gene is named only where the DNA matches it firmly. Clone size is shown for a subset of rows, as once, few, many or a class of expanded clone.

CDR3 length: 15; J gene: TRBJ1-6; V gene: TRBV7-3; D gene: .; clone size: once; CDR3 DNA: TGTGCCAGCAGCTTAACTGAAGGGGTGGAGTCACCCCTCCACTTT; CDR3 protein: CASSLTEGVESPLHF
CDR3 length: 17; J gene: TRBJ2-7; V gene: TRBV7-2; D gene: TRBD2; clone size: once; CDR3 DNA: TGTGCCAGCAGCTTAGATATGTCAGGGAGGGCCCTCTACGAGCAGTACTTC; CDR3 protein: CASSLDMSGRALYEQYF
CDR3 length: 17; J gene: TRBJ2-5; V gene: TRBV27; D gene: TRBD2; clone size: .; CDR3 DNA: TGTGCCAGCAGCTCTGCCGGTCTTGGAGCGGGAAAAGAGACCCAGTACTTC; CDR3 protein: CASSSAGLGAGKETQYF
CDR3 length: 14; J gene: TRBJ2-1; V gene: TRBV15; D gene: .; clone size: .; CDR3 DNA: TGTGCCACCAGCAGAGATGTGGCGGACAATGAGCAGTTCTTC; CDR3 protein: CATSRDVADNEQFF
CDR3 length: 13; J gene: TRBJ1-1; V gene: TRBV28; D gene: .; clone size: .; CDR3 DNA: TGTGCCAGCAGTTTTAACTCAAACACTGAAGCTTTCTTT; CDR3 protein: CASSFNSNTEAFF
CDR3 length: 16; J gene: TRBJ2-7; V gene: TRBV4-2; D gene: TRBD2; clone size: .; CDR3 DNA: TGTGCCAGCAGCCAAGGACTAGCGGATCAAAACTACGAGCAGTACTTC; CDR3 protein: CASSQGLADQNYEQYF
CDR3 length: 11; J gene: TRBJ2-7; V gene: TRBV29-1; D gene: TRBD1; clone size: .; CDR3 DNA: TGCAGCGTGAGGGGGCTCTACGAGCAGTACTTC; CDR3 protein: CSVRGLYEQYF
CDR3 length: 14; J gene: TRBJ2-7; V gene: TRBV9; D gene: .; clone size: .; CDR3 DNA: TGTGCCAGCAGCCCAACAGGGTTTACCTACGAGCAGTACTTC; CDR3 protein: CASSPTGFTYEQYF
CDR3 length: 17; J gene: TRBJ2-2; V gene: TRBV7-2; D gene: .; clone size: few; CDR3 DNA: TGTGCCAGCAGCTTAACAGGGAGGGTTTTTTGGACCGGGGAGCTGTTTTTT; CDR3 protein: CASSLTGRVFWTGELFF
CDR3 length: 16; J gene: TRBJ2-7; V gene: TRBV6-5; D gene: TRBD1; clone size: .; CDR3 DNA: TGTGCCAGCAGTTACCCGGGGACAGGGGGCGACTACGAGCAGTACTTC; CDR3 protein: CASSYPGTGGDYEQYF